This T cell receptor beta chain is from a study of blood T cell repertoires in COVID-19. For the study at large: The analysed material was cDNA or gDNA that came from T cells, B-cell-depleted T cells, or PBMCs.

Cohort allocation depended upon clinical history that participants reported. In the 2 weeks before study entry, exposed participants met a COVID-19 case, which was PCR-confirmed or clinician-diagnosed. Per the study methods: Estimation of nucleated cell counts was performed using reference gene primer amplification. Only in-frame clones appear in the TCRdb table, and some are missing; sequencing was by immunoSEQ multiplex PCR. V, J and clone size were drawn from that table, and D and trimming were deduced from the DNA. Of 150,000 or so clones listed, 75% to 90% are singletons. The CDR3 is made up of 13 amino acids. The trim removed 5 bases at V and 7 bases at J, leaving 6 bases unmatched. CDR1 and CDR2 from the germline V gene are MGHRA and YSYEKL.

V is TRBV4-1 and J is TRBJ1-1, with 8 bases that match TRBD1. The specimen sequenced was PBMCs or T cells enriched from blood (not recorded which). This clonotype was sampled from a woman aged 40 to 49 who had been exposed to COVID-19. The CDR3: CASSTQGAFEAFF. The CDR3 DNA sequence: TGCGCCAGCAGCACTCAGGGGGCGTTTGAAGCTTTCTTT.